This TCR beta chain was documented in a study of blood T cell repertoires in COVID-19. At the level of the study: Material from acute and convalescent COVID-19 was sourced from the United States, Italy and Spain. PBMCs, B-cell-depleted T cells, or T cells were the source of the cDNA or gDNA that made up the material.

The data were produced by immunoSEQ multiplex PCR, yet TCRdb's version contains in-frame clones alone and is incomplete. Among about 360,000 clones, around 84% were seen once, and the ten largest hold under 3%. Sequencing was done on a sample of peripheral blood. This TCR derives from a human donor in a cohort sampled during active COVID-19.

CDR3 nucleotides: TGCGCCAGCAGCCTGCCGGGGGTCACCGGGGAGCTGTTTTTT. This encodes CASSLPGVTGELFF. The V call is TRBV5-1, the J call TRBJ2-2; TRBD2 is a possible D gene (6 bases). V was shortened by 4 bases and J by 4 bases, with 11 bases between the two germline ends. This CDR3 is 14 amino acids long. Germline V gives CDR1 SGHRS, CDR2 YFSETQ.